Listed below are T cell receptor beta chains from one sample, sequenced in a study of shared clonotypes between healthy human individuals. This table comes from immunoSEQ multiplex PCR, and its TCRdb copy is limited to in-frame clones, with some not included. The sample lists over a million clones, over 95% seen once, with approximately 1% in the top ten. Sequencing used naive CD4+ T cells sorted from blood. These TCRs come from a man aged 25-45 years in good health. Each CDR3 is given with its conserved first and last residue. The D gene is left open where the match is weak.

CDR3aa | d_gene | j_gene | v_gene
CASSLTKASGIGEQFF | TRBD2 | TRBJ2-1 | TRBV7-3
CASSLEQGTVYNEQFF | TRBD1 | TRBJ2-1 | TRBV5-1
CASSPTRDNEQFF | . | TRBJ2-1 | TRBV28
CASNRRDTGELFF | . | TRBJ2-2 | TRBV25-1
CASSPATGGYGYTF | TRBD1 | TRBJ1-2 | TRBV5-6
CATRREANPNQPQHF | . | TRBJ1-5 | TRBV15
CAWSSPGYEQYF | . | TRBJ2-7 | TRBV30
CASSASGREWTQYF | TRBD2 | TRBJ2-5 | TRBV2
CASSGSSGRGSSYNEQFF | TRBD2 | TRBJ2-1 | TRBV2
CASSSTATNEKLFF | . | TRBJ1-4 | TRBV18
CASSLAIEYNEQFF | . | TRBJ2-1 | TRBV5-1
CASSLPGNYGYTF | . | TRBJ1-2 | TRBV5-6
CASSPQLASTYNEQFF | TRBD2 | TRBJ2-1 | TRBV28
CASSPRPLSYEQYF | . | TRBJ2-7 | TRBV18
CASRLDSVDEQFF | . | TRBJ2-1 | TRBV19
CASSFSGWHGDTQYF | TRBD2 | TRBJ2-3 | TRBV5-1
CASSSTGNQGTDTQYF | TRBD1 | TRBJ2-3 | TRBV5-1
CASSQDGQGASGNTIYF | TRBD1 | TRBJ1-3 | TRBV4-2
CSVPEAEAFF | . | TRBJ1-1 | TRBV29-1
CASSPGLAGPRYNEQFF | TRBD2 | TRBJ2-1 | TRBV25-1
CASSLHPTNEKLFF | . | TRBJ1-4 | TRBV9
CAIRGQSYEQYF | . | TRBJ2-7 | TRBV10-3
CASSVGSSGSAETQYF | TRBD2 | TRBJ2-5 | TRBV9
CASSPLGRRNEQFF | . | TRBJ2-1 | TRBV5-4
CASSKPQGGLETQYF | . | TRBJ2-5 | TRBV11-2
CASSPPKGASEQYF | TRBD1 | TRBJ2-7 | TRBV18
CASSWGGGTDTQYF | TRBD2 | TRBJ2-3 | TRBV28
CASSSIAGYSLGSYNEQFF | TRBD2 | TRBJ2-1 | TRBV5-1
CASSPTVAGPTEAFF | . | TRBJ1-1 | TRBV5-1
CASSPTGRSDEQYF | . | TRBJ2-7 | TRBV19
CASRPPGGETQYF | TRBD2 | TRBJ2-5 | TRBV5-1
CASSEHPDGQGGSYEQYF | TRBD1 | TRBJ2-7 | TRBV10-1
CASSLGRAMLQYF | TRBD2 | TRBJ2-7 | TRBV27
CASMIGGATDTQYF | . | TRBJ2-3 | TRBV28
CASSWDHGTDTQYF | . | TRBJ2-3 | TRBV9
CASSLIGTDTGELFF | TRBD1 | TRBJ2-2 | TRBV5-1
CASSALAGVFAGELFF | TRBD2 | TRBJ2-2 | TRBV25-1
CATRGTSVIQNNEQFF | . | TRBJ2-1 | TRBV15
CALKESYTEAFF | . | TRBJ1-1 | TRBV2
CATSDASPDRWARELFF | . | TRBJ2-2 | TRBV9
CASSEGPSYGYTF | . | TRBJ1-2 | TRBV2
CASSLPGGGRAQHF | TRBD1 | TRBJ1-5 | TRBV28
CASSLVPGRAEVSYNEQFF | . | TRBJ2-1 | TRBV7-3
CASTLGIVWDSSYEQYF | TRBD1 | TRBJ2-7 | TRBV5-1
CASSKQSGEAFF | . | TRBJ1-1 | TRBV7-9